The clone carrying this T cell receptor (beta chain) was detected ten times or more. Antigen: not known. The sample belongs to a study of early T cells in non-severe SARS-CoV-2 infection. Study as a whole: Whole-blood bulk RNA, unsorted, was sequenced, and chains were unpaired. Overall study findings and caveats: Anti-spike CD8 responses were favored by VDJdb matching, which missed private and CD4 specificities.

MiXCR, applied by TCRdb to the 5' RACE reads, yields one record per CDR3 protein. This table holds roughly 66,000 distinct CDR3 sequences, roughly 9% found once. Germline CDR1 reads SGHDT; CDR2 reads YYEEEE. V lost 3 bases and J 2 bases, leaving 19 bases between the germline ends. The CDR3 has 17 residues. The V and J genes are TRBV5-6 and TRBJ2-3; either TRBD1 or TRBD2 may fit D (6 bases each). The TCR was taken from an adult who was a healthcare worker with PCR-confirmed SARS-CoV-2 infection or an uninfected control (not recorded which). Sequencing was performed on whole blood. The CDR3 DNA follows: TGTGCCAGCAGCTCCAGGCCCCGGGGGCGTATCACAGATACGCAGTATTTT. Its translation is CASSSRPRGRITDTQYF.